This T cell receptor beta chain originates from a study of neurological immune-mediated disorders. Regarding time point: longitudinal time-point 1 (baseline). This clonotype was observed many times. TCRdb analysed the 5' RACE reads with MiXCR anew, one entry per CDR3 protein. This sample yields about 71,000 distinct CDR3 sequences, of which around 9.6% are seen a single time; roughly a tenth belongs to the top ten. The sample was PBMCs. The sequence was collected from a man aged 25-45 years in good health.

CDR3 sequence: CASSQELAGINNEQFF. For the CDR3, the DNA is TGCGCCAGCAGCCAGGAACTAGCGGGAATAAACAATGAGCAGTTCTTC. The chain employs TRBV5-1 and TRBJ2-1, with TRBD2 matching 10 bases. Germline V gene data show CDR1 as SGHRS and CDR2 as YFSETQ. The CDR3 consists of 16 residues. Trimming cost V 4 bases and J 5 bases; bases outside gene matches: 9. The variable domain in full, with the rest retrieved from reference TRBV5-1 and TRBJ2-1, is KAGVTQTPRYLIKTRGQQVTLSCSPISGHRSVSWYQQTPGQGLQFLFEYFSETQRNKGNFPGRFSGRQFSNSRSEMNVSTLELGDSALYLCASSQELAGINNEQFFGPGTRLTVL.